This is a list of T cell receptor beta chains from one sample in a study of T-cell memory formation after mild COVID-19. MiXCR, run by TCRdb on the 5' RACE reads, gives a single entry per CDR3 protein. The table has roughly 100,000 distinct CDR3 sequences, 12% seen once. Sequenced material: PBMCs or a T cell subset sorted from them (not recorded which). These TCRs come from an adult woman who had mild COVID-19 (a few samples of this study predate the infection). Cell type and time point are not known. The CDR3 runs from the conserved cysteine through the conserved F or W. A D gene is named only where the DNA matches it firmly. Rows give clone size only sometimes, using once, few, many, or a class for an expanded clone.

cdr3_length: 14
j_call: TRBJ2-7
d_call: -
v_call: TRBV7-7
clone_size: many
cdr3_nt: TGTGCTAGCAGCTTATATCAGGGTCCCTACGAGCAGTACTTC
cdr3_aa: CASSLYQGPYEQYF

cdr3_length: 16
j_call: TRBJ1-1
d_call: TRBD1
v_call: TRBV12-3/TRBV12-4
clone_size: -
cdr3_nt: TGTGCCAGCAGCCCGGGACAGGGTTTTTTGAATGCTGAAGCTTTCTTT
cdr3_aa: CASSPGQGFLNAEAFF

cdr3_length: 17
j_call: TRBJ2-1
d_call: TRBD2
v_call: TRBV30
clone_size: few
cdr3_nt: TGTGCCTGCCCTCCACAACGACTAGCGGGGGCCTACAATGAGCAGTTCTTC
cdr3_aa: CACPPQRLAGAYNEQFF

cdr3_length: 14
j_call: TRBJ1-1
d_call: -
v_call: TRBV5-1
clone_size: -
cdr3_nt: TGCGCCAGCAGCTTCTTCTATCCGAACACTGAAGCTTTCTTT
cdr3_aa: CASSFFYPNTEAFF

cdr3_length: 15
j_call: TRBJ2-3
d_call: -
v_call: TRBV6-1
clone_size: -
cdr3_nt: TGTGCCAGCATGGGGCCGGGGTCCCCCACAGATACGCAGTATTTT
cdr3_aa: CASMGPGSPTDTQYF

cdr3_length: 17
j_call: TRBJ2-2
d_call: TRBD1
v_call: TRBV5-1
clone_size: -
cdr3_nt: TGCGCCAGCAGCCAGAGTCCGACAGGGGGGTTCACCGGGGAGCTGTTTTTT
cdr3_aa: CASSQSPTGGFTGELFF

cdr3_length: 15
j_call: TRBJ2-1
d_call: TRBD2
v_call: TRBV7-9
clone_size: few
cdr3_nt: TGTGCCAGCGGATCCCCGGAGCTAGCGGGCAATGAGCAGTTCTTC
cdr3_aa: CASGSPELAGNEQFF

cdr3_length: 14
j_call: TRBJ2-1
d_call: -
v_call: TRBV7-9
clone_size: few
cdr3_nt: TGTGCCAGCAGCTTAGATGCCTTATACAATGAGCAGTTCTTC
cdr3_aa: CASSLDALYNEQFF

cdr3_length: 12
j_call: TRBJ1-5
d_call: -
v_call: TRBV6-2/TRBV6-3
clone_size: few
cdr3_nt: TGTGCCAGCAGTGGTGTAAATCAGCCCCAGCATTTT
cdr3_aa: CASSGVNQPQHF

cdr3_length: 16
j_call: TRBJ2-7
d_call: -
v_call: TRBV12-3/TRBV12-4
clone_size: -
cdr3_nt: TGTGCCAGCAGTTTAGCGATGGGGCAGGCAAAATACGAGCAGTACTTC
cdr3_aa: CASSLAMGQAKYEQYF

cdr3_length: 15
j_call: TRBJ1-1
d_call: TRBD1
v_call: TRBV7-9
clone_size: -
cdr3_nt: TGTGCCAGCAGCACACGGGACAGGCCAAACACTGAAGCTTTCTTT
cdr3_aa: CASSTRDRPNTEAFF

cdr3_length: 18
j_call: TRBJ1-2
d_call: -
v_call: TRBV29-1
clone_size: few
cdr3_nt: TGCAGCGTTGAGGGTCTCTCAGGGGAAGAGAACTATAACTATGGCTACACCTTC
cdr3_aa: CSVEGLSGEENYNYGYTF

cdr3_length: 14
j_call: TRBJ1-2
d_call: -
v_call: TRBV6-5
clone_size: -
cdr3_nt: TGTGCCAGCAGTTATCGGGCAGAGGACTATGGCTACACCTTC
cdr3_aa: CASSYRAEDYGYTF

cdr3_length: 16
j_call: TRBJ2-6
d_call: -
v_call: TRBV6-2/TRBV6-3
clone_size: -
cdr3_nt: TGTGCCAGCAGTTGGGGAGGCTTCTCTGGGGCCAACGTCCTGACTTTC
cdr3_aa: CASSWGGFSGANVLTF

cdr3_length: 19
j_call: TRBJ2-2
d_call: TRBD1
v_call: TRBV5-6
clone_size: few
cdr3_nt: TGTGCCAGCAGCTTGGTGGTGGGGCGACAGGGACCGAACACCGGGGAGCTGTTTTTT
cdr3_aa: CASSLVVGRQGPNTGELFF

cdr3_length: 13
j_call: TRBJ2-7
d_call: TRBD1
v_call: TRBV10-3
clone_size: -
cdr3_nt: TGTGCCATCCGGGACAGGGTTTCCTACGAGCAGTACTTC
cdr3_aa: CAIRDRVSYEQYF

cdr3_length: 13
j_call: TRBJ2-3
d_call: -
v_call: TRBV5-1
clone_size: once
cdr3_nt: TGCGCCAGCAGCTCCCCTGGGCCAGATACGCAGTATTTT
cdr3_aa: CASSSPGPDTQYF

cdr3_length: 16
j_call: TRBJ2-3
d_call: -
v_call: TRBV27
clone_size: few
cdr3_nt: TGTGCCAGCAGTACCCGGTCAGGGGCGGGCACAGATACGCAGTATTTT
cdr3_aa: CASSTRSGAGTDTQYF

cdr3_length: 13
j_call: TRBJ1-1
d_call: -
v_call: TRBV27
clone_size: -
cdr3_nt: TGTGCCAGCAGTCTCATCCGGTACACTGAAGCTTTCTTT
cdr3_aa: CASSLIRYTEAFF

cdr3_length: 16
j_call: TRBJ2-1
d_call: TRBD2
v_call: TRBV5-6
clone_size: -
cdr3_nt: TGTGCCAGCAGCTTGGGAGCGGGGGGATCCTACAATGAGCAGTTCTTC
cdr3_aa: CASSLGAGGSYNEQFF

cdr3_length: 14
j_call: TRBJ2-7
d_call: TRBD2
v_call: TRBV6-2/TRBV6-3
clone_size: -
cdr3_nt: TGTGCCAGCAGTTACGGAGCGGGAGTGCGTGAGCAGTACTTC
cdr3_aa: CASSYGAGVREQYF

cdr3_length: 14
j_call: TRBJ2-3
d_call: -
v_call: TRBV7-9
clone_size: many
cdr3_nt: TGTGCCAGCAGTGGCAGGGATCTCACAGATACGCAGTATTTT
cdr3_aa: CASSGRDLTDTQYF

cdr3_length: 13
j_call: TRBJ1-1
d_call: -
v_call: TRBV24-1
clone_size: -
cdr3_nt: TGTGCCACCAGGCCGACATCGAACACTGAAGCTTTCTTT
cdr3_aa: CATRPTSNTEAFF

cdr3_length: 15
j_call: TRBJ2-7
d_call: -
v_call: TRBV7-9
clone_size: -
cdr3_nt: TGTGCCAGCAGCTTCTGGGGCCAGGGGAACTACGAGCAGTACTTC
cdr3_aa: CASSFWGQGNYEQYF

cdr3_length: 14
j_call: TRBJ2-1
d_call: -
v_call: TRBV7-2
clone_size: -
cdr3_nt: TGTGCCAGCAGCTTGATGACTAACCCTAATGAGCAGTTCTTC
cdr3_aa: CASSLMTNPNEQFF

cdr3_length: 14
j_call: TRBJ2-1
d_call: -
v_call: TRBV27
clone_size: -
cdr3_nt: TGTGCCAGCAGAGAACTTGCCTCCTACAATGAGCAGTTCTTC
cdr3_aa: CASRELASYNEQFF

cdr3_length: 13
j_call: TRBJ2-7
d_call: TRBD1
v_call: TRBV4-1
clone_size: -
cdr3_nt: TGCGCCAGCAGCCAAGAGAGGACAGGCGAGCAGTACTTC
cdr3_aa: CASSQERTGEQYF

cdr3_length: 14
j_call: TRBJ2-5
d_call: -
v_call: TRBV27
clone_size: -
cdr3_nt: TGTGCCAGCAGTTCTTATAGGGATCAAGAGACCCAGTACTTC
cdr3_aa: CASSSYRDQETQYF

cdr3_length: 15
j_call: TRBJ1-1
d_call: -
v_call: TRBV6-1
clone_size: few
cdr3_nt: TGTGCCAGCAGTGAAGAGGGGTCCTGGAGGACTGAAGCTTTCTTT
cdr3_aa: CASSEEGSWRTEAFF

cdr3_length: 14
j_call: TRBJ1-2
d_call: -
v_call: TRBV4-1
clone_size: few
cdr3_nt: TGCGCCAGCAGCCAAGATCAACGCACGTATGGCTACACCTTC
cdr3_aa: CASSQDQRTYGYTF

cdr3_length: 15
j_call: TRBJ1-1
d_call: TRBD1
v_call: TRBV12-3/TRBV12-4
clone_size: -
cdr3_nt: TGTGCCAGCAGTTTCTTCACCGGGACAGGGACCGAAGCTTTCTTT
cdr3_aa: CASSFFTGTGTEAFF

cdr3_length: 14
j_call: TRBJ2-7
d_call: -
v_call: TRBV29-1
clone_size: many
cdr3_nt: TGCAGCGTTGAAGCAGGGCTGACCGCCAACGAGCAGTACTTC
cdr3_aa: CSVEAGLTANEQYF

cdr3_length: 14
j_call: TRBJ2-1
d_call: -
v_call: TRBV7-9
clone_size: medium-sized
cdr3_nt: TGTGCCAGCAGCCCAAGGGCAGGGAAGGGTGAGCAGTTCTTC
cdr3_aa: CASSPRAGKGEQFF

cdr3_length: 15
j_call: TRBJ2-5
d_call: -
v_call: TRBV7-6
clone_size: -
cdr3_nt: TGTGCCAGCAGCCAAGTTCAGGGTTCCCAAGAGACCCAGTACTTC
cdr3_aa: CASSQVQGSQETQYF

cdr3_length: 13
j_call: TRBJ1-1
d_call: -
v_call: TRBV29-1
clone_size: few
cdr3_nt: TGCAGCGTGGAGACAGGAGCAAACACTGAAGCTTTCTTT
cdr3_aa: CSVETGANTEAFF

cdr3_length: 14
j_call: TRBJ2-1
d_call: -
v_call: TRBV9
clone_size: few
cdr3_nt: TGTGCCAGCAGCCCCTACACCGCCTACAATGAGCAGTTCTTC
cdr3_aa: CASSPYTAYNEQFF

cdr3_length: 16
j_call: TRBJ2-2
d_call: -
v_call: TRBV12-3/TRBV12-4
clone_size: -
cdr3_nt: TGTGCCAGCCAGACCAGGATGCCGACGAACACCGGGGAGCTGTTTTTT
cdr3_aa: CASQTRMPTNTGELFF

cdr3_length: 16
j_call: TRBJ2-5
d_call: TRBD2
v_call: TRBV27
clone_size: -
cdr3_nt: TGTGCCAGCAGTTTATTCGGGGGACTAGCGGGGGAGACCCAGTACTTC
cdr3_aa: CASSLFGGLAGETQYF

cdr3_length: 13
j_call: TRBJ2-3
d_call: -
v_call: TRBV5-5
clone_size: -
cdr3_nt: TGTGCCAGCAGTCTACCATCTAGTGATACGCAGTATTTT
cdr3_aa: CASSLPSSDTQYF

cdr3_length: 14
j_call: TRBJ2-7
d_call: -
v_call: TRBV6-6
clone_size: few
cdr3_nt: TGTGCCAGCAGTTACTCGGGTGGTTCCTACGAGCAGTACTTC
cdr3_aa: CASSYSGGSYEQYF

cdr3_length: 13
j_call: TRBJ2-4
d_call: -
v_call: TRBV5-1
clone_size: few
cdr3_nt: TGCGCCAGCAGCTACGGACTAAGAAACATTCAGTACTTC
cdr3_aa: CASSYGLRNIQYF

cdr3_length: 13
j_call: TRBJ2-7
d_call: -
v_call: TRBV12-3/TRBV12-4
clone_size: many
cdr3_nt: TGTGCCAGCAGTGTGTCGTTCTCCTACGAGCAGTACTTC
cdr3_aa: CASSVSFSYEQYF

cdr3_length: 18
j_call: TRBJ2-2
d_call: TRBD1
v_call: TRBV7-8
clone_size: -
cdr3_nt: TGTGCCAGCAGCCCCCTGCATTCTGGACAGGGGAACACCGGGGAGCTGTTTTTT
cdr3_aa: CASSPLHSGQGNTGELFF

cdr3_length: 21
j_call: TRBJ2-1
d_call: -
v_call: TRBV9
clone_size: few
cdr3_nt: TGTGCCAGCAGCGTAGGAGTTCTTCGCCCACCGAATGACGCGGCGAGCGATGAGCAGTTCTTC
cdr3_aa: CASSVGVLRPPNDAASDEQFF

cdr3_length: 15
j_call: TRBJ1-5
d_call: -
v_call: TRBV5-6
clone_size: -
cdr3_nt: TGTGCCAGCAGCTTGTGGGGAGGAGGGAAACAGCCCCAGCATTTT
cdr3_aa: CASSLWGGGKQPQHF

cdr3_length: 14
j_call: TRBJ2-3
d_call: -
v_call: TRBV7-9
clone_size: -
cdr3_nt: TGTGCCAGCAGCTTAGGGACTATCACAGATACGCAGTATTTT
cdr3_aa: CASSLGTITDTQYF

cdr3_length: 16
j_call: TRBJ2-1
d_call: -
v_call: TRBV7-9
clone_size: -
cdr3_nt: TGTGCCAGCAGCCCCGAGGTAGGGTTCACCTACAATGAGCAGTTCTTC
cdr3_aa: CASSPEVGFTYNEQFF

cdr3_length: 14
j_call: TRBJ2-7
d_call: TRBD1
v_call: TRBV13
clone_size: many
cdr3_nt: TGTGCCAGCAGCGTGGACAGGGGAATCCACGAGCAGTACTTC
cdr3_aa: CASSVDRGIHEQYF

cdr3_length: 12
j_call: TRBJ2-1
d_call: TRBD1
v_call: TRBV7-9
clone_size: few
cdr3_nt: TGTGCCAGCAGGTCGACAGGGAATGAGCAGTTCTTC
cdr3_aa: CASRSTGNEQFF

cdr3_length: 15
j_call: TRBJ2-7
d_call: TRBD2
v_call: TRBV12-3/TRBV12-4
clone_size: many
cdr3_nt: TGTGCCAGCAGTCTCGGACTAGCGGAAAACTACGAGCAGTACTTC
cdr3_aa: CASSLGLAENYEQYF

cdr3_length: 15
j_call: TRBJ1-5
d_call: -
v_call: TRBV4-1
clone_size: -
cdr3_nt: TGCGCCAGCAGCTTACAGTTTTTTAGCAATCAGCCCCAGCATTTT
cdr3_aa: CASSLQFFSNQPQHF

cdr3_length: 15
j_call: TRBJ2-7
d_call: TRBD2
v_call: TRBV10-3
clone_size: few
cdr3_nt: TGTGCCATCGGTTCCCTGGGACTAGGATCCTACGAGCAGTACTTC
cdr3_aa: CAIGSLGLGSYEQYF